The T cell receptor beta chain described here comes from a study of cytomegalovirus exposure and HLA in healthy donors. Study-wide points: According to a later analysis, donors in an Asian-associated ancestry cluster reportedly had fewer N-insertions than the approximately 670-donor mean.

PCR used 60 Vbeta primers and 13 Jbeta primers. Assay used: immunoSEQ multiplex PCR; TCRdb lists only in-frame clones, some missing. The profile shows roughly 140,000 clones, approximately 80% of them singletons. Of note for this clone: Its antigen remains unknown.

The CDR3 contains 14 residues. CDR1 is MDHEN, CDR2 SYDVKM, per germline. With V trimmed by 2 bases and J by 5 bases, 3 bases remained unmatched. The sequenced sample was PBMCs. The source is a woman between 18 and 29 years old in good health and CMV-seropositive. The chain carries TRBV28 and TRBJ2-5, with TRBD2 matching 9 bases. This chain's CDR3 is CASSLAGGTETQYF. The CDR3 bases are TGTGCCAGCAGTTTAGCGGGGGGGACGGAGACCCAGTACTTC.